A single sample is the source of the 25 T cell receptor beta chains below, sequenced in a study of T cells after yellow fever vaccination (dated 2019 in TCRdb). The receptor library was made with 5' RACE. Sequencing relied on an Illumina HiSeq 2500. Starting from the raw public reads, TCRdb applied fastp trimming at Q25, assembled clones with MiXCR and retained in-frame beta chains. Each entry is one CDR3 protein sequence, shown with its most common DNA and genes. In this sample the table shows 45,000 to 60,000 distinct CDR3 sequences, 6.6% of which occur a single time. Around 24% of the sample goes to the ten largest clones. The sample's treatment or condition label is to be understood as: live attenuated yellow fever vaccine strain. This sample comprised CD8+ T cells not binding an NS4B(214-222) dextramer, sorted from PBMCs, obtained around 45 days after the first yellow fever vaccination. According to the study, the label for this sample's cell subset or site signals: NS4B epitope dextramer-negative CD8 T cells. All receptors come from a man younger than 30 who received the YFV17D yellow fever vaccine.

This clonotype has a count of ten or more. The rearrangement links TRBV5-1 to TRBJ2-3, with 9 bases identical to TRBD2. From germline, CDR1 is SGHRS and CDR2 YFSETQ. With V trimmed by 4 bases and J by 1 base, 1 base remained unmatched. There are 14 residues in the CDR3. CDR3 protein: CASSRTSGTDTQYF. The CDR3, as DNA: TGCGCCAGCAGCCGGACTAGCGGCACAGATACGCAGTATTTT.

In this sample, this clonotype turned up many times. V usage is TRBV28 and J usage is TRBJ2-1; D is unresolved. Germline loops: CDR1 MDHEN, CDR2 SYDVKM. The V end lost 6 bases, the J end lost 1 base, and 13 bases lay between the germline ends. The length of the CDR3 is 15 residues. The CDR3, as DNA: TGTGCCAGCAGCCCCGAGAGGCTATCCTACAATGAGCAGTTCTTC. Encoded protein: CASSPERLSYNEQFF.

The rearrangement uses TRBV7-9 and TRBJ2-1; D ambiguous. The CDR3 runs to 13 residues. Germline V gene lookup returns CDR1 SEHNR and CDR2 FQNEAQ (reference sequence). V gave up 1 base and J gave up 5 bases, with 6 bases separating them. The CDR3 sequence is CASSLDGNNEQFF. CDR3 in DNA: TGTGCCAGCAGCTTAGATGGAAACAATGAGCAGTTCTTC.

V usage is TRBV6-5 and J usage is TRBJ2-7, with D possibly called TRBD1 or TRBD2 (5 bases each). V dropped 8 bases and J dropped 3 bases, with 11 bases sitting between them. Germline V gene lookup returns CDR1 MNHEY and CDR2 SVGAGI. This CDR3 is built from 12 residues. CDR3 sequence (DNA): TGTGCCAGCGAAGGGACGGACTACGAGCAGTACTTC. Translating it yields CASEGTDYEQYF.

This clonotype has more than one count but fewer than ten. The V gene is TRBV7-9, the J gene TRBJ1-1, with D hard to call. V was clipped by 4 bases and J by 7 bases, with 16 bases between them. In germline, CDR1 is SEHNR, CDR2 FQNEAQ (reference sequence). The CDR3 is made up of 14 amino acids. The CDR3 nucleotides are TGTGCCAGCAGCTCAACGTTCGAAACAGATGAAGCTTTCTTT. Its protein product is CASSSTFETDEAFF.

This clonotype was observed many times. The rearrangement joins TRBV6-2 or TRBV6-3 to TRBJ2-1, with D hard to call. The germline V gene has CDR1 MNHEY and CDR2 SVGEGT. This CDR3 spans 13 amino acids. Trimming shortened V by 10 bases and J by 6 bases, and 16 bases separated the two germline ends. The chain's CDR3 is CATALVSANEQFF. CDR3 in DNA: TGTGCCACCGCCCTGGTCTCGGCCAATGAGCAGTTCTTC.

This clonotype was counted at least ten times. The J gene is TRBJ1-3, the V gene TRBV10-3; the D is unclear. The CDR3 totals 13 residues. Germline CDR1 is ENHRY and CDR2 is SYGVKD. The germline V and J ends were trimmed by 7 bases and 6 bases, with 13 bases remaining between them. The CDR3 DNA reads as TGTGCCATCACTAAGGACGAAAAAAACACCATATATTTT. Its translation: CAITKDEKNTIYF.

The chain is built from TRBV12-3 or TRBV12-4 and TRBJ2-7; 7 bases are a match to TRBD1. With V trimmed by 4 bases and J by 11 bases, 8 bases remained unmatched. This CDR3 comprises 12 residues. CDR3 nucleotide sequence: TGTGCCAGCAGTTCTTACAGGGGTTTGAAGTACTTC. This translates into CASSSYRGLKYF.

The rearrangement joins TRBV11-1 to TRBJ2-4; D is unclear. Germline V gene sequence: CDR1 SGHAT, CDR2 FQDESV (reference sequence). V was cut by 5 bases and J by 0 bases, with 20 bases left in between. This CDR3 contains 18 residues. The CDR3 reads CASSPEPASSGAKNIQYF. CDR3 bases: TGTGCCAGCAGCCCCGAGCCGGCCTCCTCTGGAGCCAAAAACATTCAGTACTTC.

A few counts support this clonotype. The V gene is TRBV4-1, the J gene TRBJ1-2, with 9 positions matching TRBD1. The CDR3 is made up of 16 amino acids. Germline assignment: CDR1 MGHRA and CDR2 YSYEKL. V shed 1 base, J shed 7 bases, and the junction held 10 bases outside the gene matches. For the CDR3, the DNA is TGCGCCAGCAGCCAAGGATCCATGGACAGGGGCGCTGGCTACACCTTC. Amino acids: CASSQGSMDRGAGYTF.

This clonotype came up a few times. The rearrangement joins TRBV6-5 to TRBJ1-6, with D hard to call. V shed 0 bases and J shed 10 bases, with 13 bases lying between them. Germline values: CDR1 MNHEY, CDR2 SVGAGI. This CDR3 is 15 amino acids long. The CDR3 here is CASSYSNLPVSPLHF. Here the CDR3 DNA reads TGTGCCAGCAGTTACTCGAACTTACCTGTATCACCCCTCCACTTT.

The chain recombines TRBV19 with TRBJ1-2; D is possibly TRBD1 (5 bases). The CDR3 length is 14 residues. Deletions cut 7 bases from V and 6 bases from J, with 18 bases between. Germline lookup yields CDR1 LNHDA and CDR2 SQIVND (reference sequence). The CDR3 loop reads CASKIQTLGHGYTF. For the CDR3, the DNA is TGTGCCAGTAAGATACAGACTCTGGGGCATGGCTACACCTTC.

This clonotype was detected a few times. V usage is TRBV9 and J usage is TRBJ1-6, with a possible D match to TRBD1 (5 bases). The CDR3 is 15 amino acids. Germline V gene data show CDR1 as SGDLS and CDR2 as YYNGEE. V was shortened by 4 bases and J by 6 bases, with 14 bases between the two germline ends. DNA for the CDR3: TGTGCCAGCAGCCCTCGGGACCGCATTAATTCACCCCTCCACTTT. Protein sequence: CASSPRDRINSPLHF.

V and J are TRBV27 and TRBJ2-2; possibly TRBD1 or TRBD2 for D (5 bases each). The germline V gene encodes CDR1 MNHEY and CDR2 SMNVEV (reference sequence). The V and J ends lost 3 bases and 3 bases respectively, with 8 bases between them. The CDR3 extends over 14 amino acids. CDR3 DNA: TGTGCCAGCAGTTTTAGAGGGGACACCGGGGAGCTGTTTTTT. The encoded protein is CASSFRGDTGELFF.

This clonotype was seen many times. The chain carries TRBV6-2 or TRBV6-3 and TRBJ1-4, with a weak D call TRBD1 (5 bases). The CDR3 extends over 12 amino acids. Germline V gene sequence: CDR1 MNHEY, CDR2 SVGEGT. The germline V and J ends were trimmed by 5 bases and 5 bases, with 6 bases remaining between them. CDR3 residues: CASSRQNEKLFF. As DNA, the CDR3 is TGTGCCAGCAGTCGACAGAATGAAAAACTGTTTTTT.

Details on this clonotype: The junction shows a germline mismatch at one end, possibly a read error. The chain combines TRBV28 with TRBJ2-3, with TRBD2 matching over 12 bases. The germline V gene has CDR1 MDHEN and CDR2 SYDVKM. This CDR3 region has 15 residues. CDR3 sequence reads: CVSSRTSGEADTQYF. The CDR3 bases are TGTGTCAGCAGTAGGACTAGCGGGGAAGCGGATACGCAGTATTTT.

The chain has TRBV7-8 and TRBJ2-2, with D possibly TRBD2 on 6 matching bases. The CDR3 spans 16 residues. V was trimmed by 1 base and J by 2 bases, leaving 11 bases between them. Germline values: CDR1 SGHVS, CDR2 FQNEAQ. The CDR3 DNA follows: TGTGCCAGCAGCTTAGGCTCGGGGGTCAACACCGGGGAGCTGTTTTTT. The encoded protein is CASSLGSGVNTGELFF.

This clonotype came up many times. The chain recombines TRBV15 with TRBJ1-1; tentative D call: TRBD1 (5 bases). This CDR3 is 15 amino acids long. V gave up 0 bases and J gave up 5 bases, with 13 bases separating them. Germline-derived CDR1 and CDR2 are LNHNV and YYDKDF (reference sequence). CDR3 in amino acids: CATSRDRGPGTEAFF. CDR3 DNA sequence: TGTGCCACCAGCAGAGACCGGGGTCCAGGGACTGAAGCTTTCTTT.

The table lists this clonotype with a few counts. The chain joins TRBV6-2 or TRBV6-3 to TRBJ2-7; tentatively, D is TRBD1 (5 bases). Trimming removed 6 bases at V and 3 bases at J, with 24 bases between. The CDR3 loop spans 17 amino acids. CDR1 and CDR2 (germline): MNHEY, SVGEGT. This CDR3 is CASSPAKMTEVFYEQYV. Written as DNA, the CDR3 is TGTGCCAGCAGCCCCGCAAAGATGACAGAAGTATTCTACGAGCAGTACGTC.

This clonotype was detected a few times. The chain combines TRBV4-1 with TRBJ2-1; D may be TRBD1 or TRBD2 (6 bases each). Deletions cut 4 bases from V and 0 bases from J, with 13 bases between. Per the germline V gene, CDR1 is MGHRA and CDR2 is YSYEKL. The CDR3 contains 16 residues. CDR3 bases: TGCGCCAGCAGCCTCCGAGGAGGGGGCTCCTACAATGAGCAGTTCTTC. Encoded protein: CASSLRGGGSYNEQFF.

V and J are TRBV4-3 and TRBJ2-1; D gene unclear. The CDR3 has 15 residues. The V and J ends lost 0 bases and 7 bases respectively, with 13 bases between them. The V gene's germline CDR1 is LGHNA and CDR2 YSLEER. CDR3 sequence (DNA): TGCGCCAGCAGCCAAGACCGACCGTTAACTAATGAGCAGTTCTTC. The encoded protein is CASSQDRPLTNEQFF.

This clonotype was counted many times. V is TRBV4-3 and J is TRBJ2-1; D not resolved. Germline V gene sequence: CDR1 LGHNA, CDR2 YSLEER. This CDR3 is built from 13 residues. V lost 3 bases and J 7 bases, leaving 10 bases between the germline ends. The CDR3 region has the DNA TGCGCCAGCAGCCACTGGGGTGTGAATGAGCAGTTCTTC. It encodes CASSHWGVNEQFF.

This clonotype turned up a few times. This chain links TRBV4-1 with TRBJ2-7; a possible D gene is TRBD2 (5 bases). The CDR3 length is 17 residues. CDR1 is MGHRA and CDR2 is YSYEKL in the germline V gene. Trimming cost V 2 bases and J 10 bases, with 27 bases left between them. The CDR3 here is CASSQPKSGIGATGQYF. The CDR3 DNA reads TGCGCCAGCAGCCAACCCAAATCGGGGATAGGAGCTACGGGACAGTACTTC.

This rearrangement joins TRBV12-3 or TRBV12-4 to TRBJ1-1; D is uncertain. The CDR3 extends over 12 amino acids. Trimming shortened V by 9 bases and J by 6 bases, and 14 bases separated the two germline ends. The CDR3 region has the DNA TGTGCCAGTCGGGTGGGGTCCGCTGAAGCTTTCTTT. It is translated as CASRVGSAEAFF.

V is TRBV24-1 and J is TRBJ2-3, with D possibly matching TRBD2 (6 bases). Trimming removed 7 bases at V and 4 bases at J, with 14 bases between. The CDR3 sequence is 14 residues long. Per germline, CDR1 KGHDR and CDR2 SFDVKD. The CDR3 region has the DNA TGTGCCACCAGCCCTCGGGGGTTGGCAGATACGCAGTATTTT. Encoded protein: CATSPRGLADTQYF.